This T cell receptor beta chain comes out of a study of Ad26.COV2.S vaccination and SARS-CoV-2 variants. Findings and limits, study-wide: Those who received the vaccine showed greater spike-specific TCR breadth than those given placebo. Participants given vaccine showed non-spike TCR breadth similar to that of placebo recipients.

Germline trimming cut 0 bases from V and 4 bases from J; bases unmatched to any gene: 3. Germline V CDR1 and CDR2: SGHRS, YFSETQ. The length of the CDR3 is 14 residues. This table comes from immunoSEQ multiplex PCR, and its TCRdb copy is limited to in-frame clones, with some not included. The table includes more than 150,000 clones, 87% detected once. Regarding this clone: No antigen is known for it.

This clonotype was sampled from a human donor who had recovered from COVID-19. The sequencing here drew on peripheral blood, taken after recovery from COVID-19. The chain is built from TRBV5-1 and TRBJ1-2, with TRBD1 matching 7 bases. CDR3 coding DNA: TGCGCCAGCAGCTTGGGCGGGGACAGCTATGGCTACACCTTC. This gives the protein CASSLGGDSYGYTF.